These 30 T cell receptor beta chains were sequenced from one sample in a study of patients and donors after allogeneic stem cell transplantation. A single record per CDR3 protein comes from TCRdb applying MiXCR to the RT-PCR reads. The sample consists of some 92,000 distinct CDR3 sequences, 40% to 60% of them appearing once. Sequencing input: blood, either unsorted or a sorted T cell fraction (not recorded which). The receptor source for this set is a human donor who was either an allogeneic HSCT recipient or a stem cell or donor lymphocyte infusion donor (not recorded which). It is not recorded whose cells these are; they may come from a transplant donor.

The J gene is TRBJ1-5, the V gene TRBV6-1; the D gene is possibly TRBD1 (6 bases). The V gene lost 3 bases and the J gene lost 10 bases, with 19 bases spanning the gap. This CDR3 has 15 residues. CDR1 and CDR2 from the germline V gene are MNHNS and SASEGT. The chain's CDR3 is CASSEARGDKYPQHF. CDR3 in DNA: TGTGCCAGCAGTGAGGCGCGTGGGGACAAGTACCCCCAGCATTTT.

The table lists this clonotype with a count of one. CDR3: CSAVSTEAFF. In nucleotides, the CDR3 is TGCAGCGCCGTCAGCACTGAAGCTTTCTTT. The chain couples TRBV29-1 to TRBJ1-1; unclear D gene. The germline gives CDR1 SQVTM, CDR2 ANQGSEA. The CDR3 length is 10 residues. The V gene lost 7 bases and the J gene lost 4 bases, with 7 bases spanning the gap.

This clonotype was observed a handful of times. The chain uses TRBV20-1 and TRBJ1-2; D may be TRBD1 (6 bases). V shed 3 bases and J shed 3 bases, with 8 bases lying between them. CDR3 length: 12 amino acids. The germline V gene has CDR1 DFQATT and CDR2 SNEGSKA (reference sequence). CDR3 region: CSASPGDYGYTF. DNA for the CDR3: TGCAGTGCTAGCCCAGGGGACTATGGCTACACCTTC.

This clonotype was seen a handful of times. The chain employs TRBV12-3 or TRBV12-4 and TRBJ1-6; a possible D gene is TRBD1 (6 bases). V lost 5 bases to trimming and J lost 10 bases, with 12 bases between them. The CDR3 spans 13 residues. The CDR3 here is CASSKRQESPLHF. CDR3 nucleotide sequence: TGTGCCAGCAGTAAAAGACAGGAATCACCCCTCCACTTT.

The chain combines TRBV12-3 or TRBV12-4 with TRBJ1-5; no clear D gene. The CDR3 covers 14 residues. V was cut by 3 bases and J by 4 bases, with 10 bases left in between. CDR3 in amino acids: CASSFADLNQPQHF. The CDR3 region has the DNA TGTGCCAGCAGTTTTGCAGACCTAAATCAGCCCCAGCATTTT.

This clonotype has only a few counts. The rearrangement joins TRBV29-1 to TRBJ1-2; tentative D call: TRBD1 (5 bases). V gave up 6 bases and J gave up 1 base, with 15 bases separating them. Germline loops: CDR1 SQVTM, CDR2 ANQGSEA. The CDR3 is 14 residues long. This CDR3 reads CSVIDSRLNYGYTF. DNA for the CDR3: TGCAGCGTCATTGACAGCCGTCTTAACTATGGCTACACCTTC.

This clonotype has more than one count but fewer than ten. The rearrangement links TRBV5-5 to TRBJ1-1; no firm D call. V was cut by 0 bases and J by 5 bases, with 14 bases left in between. This CDR3 spans 15 amino acids. Per the germline V gene, CDR1 is SGHKS and CDR2 is YYEKEE (reference sequence). CDR3 loop: CASSLVQVKGTEAFF. The CDR3, as DNA: TGTGCCAGCAGCTTGGTTCAGGTTAAAGGTACTGAAGCTTTCTTT. Combining the CDR3 with reference TRBV5-5 and TRBJ1-1 gives the whole variable domain DAGVTQSPTHLIKTRGQQVTLRCSPISGHKSVSWYQQVLGQGPQFIFQYYEKEERGRGNFPDRFSARQFPNYSSELNVNALLLGDSALYLCASSLVQVKGTEAFFGQGTRLTVV.

This rearrangement joins TRBV29-1 to TRBJ1-1, with a possible D match to TRBD1 (5 bases). The germline CDR1 and CDR2 sequences are SQVTM and ANQGSEA. The V and J ends lost 3 bases and 6 bases respectively, with 8 bases between them. The CDR3 is made up of 11 amino acids. CDR3 region: CSVDKGPEAFF. The CDR3 DNA reads as TGCAGCGTTGATAAGGGACCTGAAGCTTTCTTT.

This clonotype was observed a few times. The V and J genes are TRBV7-9 and TRBJ1-2; 9 nucleotides align to TRBD1. The ends lost 4 bases at V and 2 bases at J; junction bases unmatched: 2. The CDR3 is 14 residues long. CDR1 SEHNR and CDR2 FQNEAQ come from the germline V gene (reference sequence). CDR3 DNA sequence: TGTGCCAGCAGCTCAGGGACAGGGAACTATGGCTACACCTTC. The encoded protein is CASSSGTGNYGYTF. Complete variable domain (other parts from reference TRBV7-9 and TRBJ1-2): DTGVSQNPRHKITKRGQNVTFRCDPISEHNRLYWYRQTLGQGPEFLTYFQNEAQLEKSRLLSDRFSAERPKGSFSTLEIQRTEQGDSAMYLCASSSGTGNYGYTFGSGTRLTVV.

The genes are TRBV12-3 or TRBV12-4 and TRBJ1-1; D is unclear. The V gene lost 5 bases and the J gene lost 1 base, with 20 bases spanning the gap. This CDR3 contains 17 residues. The CDR3 coding sequence is TGTGCCAGCAGTCTCATTGAAGGGTTCCCAGGGAACACTGAAGCTTTCTTT. This translates into CASSLIEGFPGNTEAFF.

This sequence joins TRBV29-1 and TRBJ1-1; possibly TRBD1 for D (5 bases). The CDR3 consists of 13 residues. Germline lookup yields CDR1 SQVTM and CDR2 ANQGSEA. V was cut by 7 bases and J by 4 bases, with 16 bases left in between. CDR3 DNA: TGCAGCGCCTTAGGACCAACAGGCACTGAAGCTTTCTTT. Translated: CSALGPTGTEAFF.

V and J are TRBV30 and TRBJ1-2, with a tentative D call TRBD1 (5 bases). Trimming shortened V by 0 bases and J by 3 bases, and 14 bases separated the two germline ends. The length of the CDR3 is 15 residues. CDR1 and CDR2 (germline): GTSNPN, SVGIG (reference sequence). CDR3 nucleotides: TGTGCCTGGAGTGTAAGGGGACGAACGGACTATGGCTACACCTTC. This codes for CAWSVRGRTDYGYTF.

This chain uses TRBV25-1 with TRBJ2-7, with 11 bases matching TRBD2. Germline V CDR1 and CDR2: MGHDK, SYGVNS. The CDR3 consists of 18 residues. The V segment lost 3 bases and the J segment 4 bases; nucleotides outside the gene matches: 14. The CDR3 here is CASSDLAGGPVERYEQYF. The CDR3 nucleotides read TGTGCCAGCAGTGACTTAGCGGGAGGGCCCGTCGAGAGGTACGAGCAGTACTTC.

This clonotype was seen a few times. V gene TRBV7-2 combines with J gene TRBJ1-1; no firm D call. The CDR3 is 13 amino acids. V lost 4 bases and J 1 base, leaving 7 bases between the germline ends. Looked up from germline, CDR1 is SGHTA and CDR2 is FQGNSA. As DNA, the CDR3 is TGTGCCAGCAGCTCCGGAGGGAACACTGAAGCTTTCTTT. It codes for CASSSGGNTEAFF.

This clonotype was picked up a small number of times. J is TRBJ2-4 and V is TRBV10-3; 8 bases match TRBD1. Trimming at V came to 1 base and at J to 5 bases, leaving 7 bases not matched to a gene. CDR3 length equals 16 residues. Germline assignment: CDR1 ENHRY and CDR2 SYGVKD. The CDR3 nucleotides read TGTGCCATCAGTGAGTGGGTTCAGGACAGGGAAAACATTCAGTACTTC. Translated: CAISEWVQDRENIQYF.

The chain links TRBV19 to TRBJ2-7; D is possibly TRBD1 (6 bases). The V and J ends lost 5 bases and 3 bases respectively, with 17 bases between them. CDR1 and CDR2 (germline): LNHDA, SQIVND (reference sequence). This CDR3 has 15 amino acids. This chain's CDR3 is CASSARDTVIYEQYF. The CDR3 DNA reads as TGTGCCAGTAGTGCCCGGGACACTGTTATCTACGAGCAGTACTTC.

This clonotype was detected a few times. The V gene is TRBV12-3 or TRBV12-4, the J gene TRBJ1-5; the D gene is possibly TRBD1 (6 bases). Deletions cut 5 bases from V and 0 bases from J, with 17 bases between. The CDR3 consists of 17 residues. CDR3 in amino acids: CASSPGTSIYSNQPQHF. The DNA of the CDR3 is TGTGCCAGCAGTCCCGGGACATCCATCTATAGCAATCAGCCCCAGCATTTT.

This clonotype was detected a few times. The chain recombines TRBV4-3 with TRBJ1-2, with TRBD1 matching 7 bases. The ends lost 0 bases at V and 4 bases at J; junction bases unmatched: 8. The germline V gene has CDR1 LGHNA and CDR2 YSLEER. CDR3 length: 16 amino acids. The CDR3 reads CASSQDLRQGLYGYTF. CDR3 bases: TGCGCCAGCAGCCAAGATCTGAGACAGGGACTCTATGGCTACACCTTC.

The chain links TRBV2 to TRBJ1-5, with D unclear. The CDR3 is 14 residues long. V was clipped by 8 bases and J by 0 bases, with 11 bases between them. Looked up from germline, CDR1 is SNHLY and CDR2 is FYNNEI. The CDR3 DNA reads TGTGCCAGCTTAGGGAGAAATAGCAATCAGCCCCAGCATTTT. Translating it yields CASLGRNSNQPQHF. The full variable domain, rest sourced from reference TRBV2 and TRBJ1-5, is EPEVTQTPSHQVTQMGQEVILRCVPISNHLYFYWYRQILGQKVEFLVSFYNNEISEKSEIFDDQFSVERPDGSNFTLKIRSTKLEDSAMYFCASLGRNSNQPQHFGDGTRLSIL.

The chain has TRBV12-3 or TRBV12-4 and TRBJ1-4; D is undetermined. V was cut by 3 bases and J by 4 bases, with 9 bases left in between. The CDR3 has 14 amino acids. The CDR3 loop is CASSFAEGNEKLFF. The CDR3 region has the DNA TGTGCCAGCAGTTTCGCCGAGGGTAATGAAAAACTGTTTTTT.

This sequence joins TRBV3-1 and TRBJ1-3, with a possible D match to TRBD1 (5 bases). There are 18 residues in the CDR3. The V gene's germline CDR1 is LGHDT and CDR2 YNNKEL (reference sequence). The V end lost 0 bases, the J end lost 0 bases, and 15 bases lay between the germline ends. This CDR3 reads CASSQEGVRVSSGNTIYF. The CDR3 region has the DNA TGTGCCAGCAGCCAAGAAGGAGTCAGGGTCAGCTCTGGAAACACCATATATTTT.

This clonotype was seen at least ten times. The gene calls are TRBV7-9 and TRBJ1-1; D ambiguous. Germline loops: CDR1 SEHNR, CDR2 FQNEAQ (reference sequence). The length of the CDR3 is 11 residues. V was pared by 5 bases and J by 2 bases, with 3 bases between. The CDR3: CASSQNTEAFF. The CDR3 DNA is TGTGCCAGCAGCCAAAACACTGAAGCTTTCTTT.

The gene calls are TRBV12-5 and TRBJ2-1; D may correspond to TRBD1 or TRBD2 (5 bases each). This CDR3 is built from 14 residues. Trimming took off 4 bases at V and 5 bases at J, with 12 bases between the two ends. Germline CDR1 and CDR2: LGHNT and FRNRAP. CDR3 DNA sequence: TGTGCTAGTGGTTCCGGGACGGAGGACAATGAGCAGTTCTTC. It specifies CASGSGTEDNEQFF.

The chain is built from TRBV29-1 and TRBJ2-5, with D perhaps being TRBD1 or TRBD2 (5 bases each). From germline, CDR1 is SQVTM and CDR2 ANQGSEA. The CDR3 has 16 residues. Trimming cost V 0 bases and J 5 bases, with 19 bases left between them. The DNA of the CDR3 is TGCAGCGTTGAAGATCGGGAAAACAGGTTTAGGGAGACCCAGTACTTC. It yields the protein CSVEDRENRFRETQYF.

V is TRBV7-9 and J is TRBJ1-5, with TRBD1 matching 11 bases. The length of the CDR3 is 19 residues. V lost 4 bases to trimming and J lost 2 bases; unmatched junction nucleotides: 13. The germline gives CDR1 SEHNR, CDR2 FQNEAQ (reference sequence). CDR3 region: CASSSWGTGGLRGNQPQHF. The CDR3 bases are TGTGCCAGCAGCTCTTGGGGGACAGGGGGATTGCGAGGCAATCAGCCCCAGCATTTT.

The V and J genes are TRBV20-1 and TRBJ1-2, with 7 bases lining up with TRBD1. The germline CDR1 and CDR2 sequences are DFQATT and SNEGSKA (reference sequence). V lost 5 bases, J lost 6 bases, and 6 bases stayed unmatched. This CDR3 contains 12 residues. The CDR3 DNA reads TGCAGTGCTCAACAGGGGAGTAATGGCTACACCTTC. This codes for CSAQQGSNGYTF.

This clonotype was observed a few times. The chain carries TRBV28 and TRBJ1-4; possible D gene TRBD1, 5 bases. CDR1 MDHEN and CDR2 SYDVKM come from the germline V gene. The CDR3 covers 14 residues. Trimming removed 2 bases at V and 8 bases at J, with 12 bases between. The CDR3 DNA sequence: TGTGCCAGCAGTTTACCCCTCGGGGGGGAAAAACTGTTTTTT. Translated: CASSLPLGGEKLFF.

This clonotype was seen a handful of times. This sequence joins TRBV28 and TRBJ1-1, with 9 bases lining up with TRBD1. With 2 bases clipped from V and 0 bases from J, the junction kept 4 bases outside the gene matches. The length of the CDR3 is 16 residues. CDR1 MDHEN and CDR2 SYDVKM come from the germline V gene. The CDR3 DNA reads TGTGCCAGCAGTTTAGGGGGACAGGGAATGAACACTGAAGCTTTCTTT. As protein: CASSLGGQGMNTEAFF. The whole variable domain, filled in from reference TRBV28 and TRBJ1-1, reads DVKVTQSSRYLVKRTGEKVFLECVQDMDHENMFWYRQDPGLGLRLIYFSYDVKMKEKGDIPEGYSVSREKKERFSLILESASTNQTSMYLCASSLGGQGMNTEAFFGQGTRLTVV.

The CDR3 loop is CSARDMTGGGDYGYTF. The CDR3 DNA is TGCAGTGCTAGAGATATGACTGGGGGCGGGGACTATGGCTACACCTTC. The rearrangement joins TRBV20-1 to TRBJ1-2; possibly TRBD1 for D (6 bases). The germline gives CDR1 DFQATT, CDR2 SNEGSKA (reference sequence). The CDR3 covers 16 residues. V was clipped by 0 bases and J by 3 bases, with 17 bases between them.

This clonotype was observed a handful of times. The genes are TRBV25-1 and TRBJ1-5; TRBD1 might be the D (5 bases). The V gene's germline CDR1 is MGHDK and CDR2 SYGVNS. Trimming shortened V by 1 base and J by 9 bases, and 10 bases separated the two germline ends. The CDR3 contains 13 residues. CDR3 loop: CASSESQGWPQHF. The CDR3 DNA reads as TGTGCCAGCAGTGAATCCCAGGGATGGCCCCAGCATTTT. The full variable domain, its missing parts supplied by reference TRBV25-1 and TRBJ1-5, is EADIYQTPRYLVIGTGKKITLECSQTMGHDKMYWYQQDPGMELHLIHYSYGVNSTEKGDLSSESTVSRIRTEHFPLTLESARPSHTSQYLCASSESQGWPQHFGDGTRLSIL.